Following are 24 T cell receptor beta chains from one sample sequenced in a study of T cell changes during pregnancy in multiple sclerosis. The protocol was immunoSEQ multiplex PCR, while the TCRdb copy is restricted to in-frame clones and leaves out a portion. The sample has approximately 30,000 clones, 90% seen once. Specimen: CD8+ T cells from peripheral blood mononuclear cells, collected before pregnancy. These receptors all stem from a female donor with multiple sclerosis, enrolled in a pregnancy study.

DNA for the CDR3: TGTGCCAGCAGGGCCACAGGGGGCTACCACGAGCAGTACTTC. Its translation is CASRATGGYHEQYF. The chain couples TRBV5-6 to TRBJ2-7, with 9 bases matching TRBD1. Per germline, CDR1 SGHDT and CDR2 YYEEEE. This CDR3 comprises 14 residues. The trim removed 5 bases at V and 5 bases at J, leaving 8 bases unmatched.

This clone was observed once. V and J are TRBV13 and TRBJ1-4; no clear D gene. Trimming stripped 0 bases from V and 0 bases from J, with 20 bases between. The germline gives CDR1 PRHDT, CDR2 FYEKMQ (reference sequence). The CDR3 extends over 20 amino acids. The CDR3 DNA sequence: TGTGCCAGCAGCTTAGGTATAAACCGACTTGGAGAAGCAACTAATGAAAAACTGTTTTTT. Protein product: CASSLGINRLGEATNEKLFF.

The chain couples TRBV27 to TRBJ1-2, with a tentative D call TRBD1 (6 bases). The length of the CDR3 is 14 residues. Germline values: CDR1 MNHEY, CDR2 SMNVEV (reference sequence). V was clipped by 2 bases and J by 4 bases, with 11 bases between them. CDR3 bases: TGTGCCAGCAGTTTACAGGGGACGACCTATGGCTACACCTTC. Its protein is CASSLQGTTYGYTF.

The chain combines TRBV18 with TRBJ2-7; maybe TRBD2 (6 bases). This CDR3 is 14 amino acids long. V lost 4 bases, J lost 4 bases, and 14 bases lay in between. Germline loops: CDR1 KGHSH, CDR2 LQKENI. Written as DNA, the CDR3 is TGTGCCAGCTCACGGTCGGGACTCCGATACGAGCAGTACTTC. It codes for CASSRSGLRYEQYF.

This clone was picked up one time. This chain joins TRBV30 and TRBJ1-1; no clear D gene. V was clipped by 5 bases and J by 7 bases, with 20 bases between them. Per germline, CDR1 GTSNPN and CDR2 SVGIG (reference sequence). CDR3 size: 14 residues. The CDR3 sequence: CAWAGIGVSGEAFF. CDR3 nucleotide sequence: TGTGCCTGGGCCGGGATTGGGGTTAGCGGTGAAGCTTTCTTT.

The chain links TRBV7-9 to TRBJ2-3, with 10 bases lining up with TRBD1. Trimming removed 4 bases from V and 6 bases from J; junction bases left unmatched: 4. The CDR3 runs to 14 residues. Germline assignment: CDR1 SEHNR and CDR2 FQNEAQ (reference sequence). The CDR3 nucleotides are TGTGCCAGCAGCTCCGGGACAGGGGAGGATACGCAGTATTTT. This gives the protein CASSSGTGEDTQYF.

This sequence joins TRBV14 and TRBJ1-2, with 7 positions matching TRBD1. CDR1 SGHDN and CDR2 FVKESK come from the germline V gene. Unmatched junction bases numbered 5, after V lost 0 bases and J lost 4 bases. The CDR3 loop spans 15 amino acids. This CDR3 is CASSQDRGSPYGYTF. In nucleotides, the CDR3 is TGTGCCAGCAGCCAAGACAGGGGGTCCCCCTATGGCTACACCTTC.

This clone was seen only once. The rearrangement joins TRBV9 to TRBJ1-5, with D unresolved. The CDR3 is made up of 12 amino acids. CDR1 SGDLS and CDR2 YYNGEE come from the germline V gene. Trimming removed 7 bases from V and 6 bases from J, with 11 bases in between. CDR3 loop: CASRFSGQPQHF. The CDR3, as DNA: TGTGCCAGCCGCTTCTCGGGTCAGCCCCAGCATTTT.

This chain connects TRBV6-4 to TRBJ1-6; 7 nucleotides agree with TRBD1. Germline V gene data show CDR1 as MRHNA and CDR2 as SNTAGT. Germline trimming cut 3 bases from V and 9 bases from J; bases unmatched to any gene: 5. The CDR3 loop spans 14 amino acids. CDR3 sequence: CASSETGEGSPLHF. The CDR3 DNA reads as TGTGCCAGCAGTGAAACAGGGGAAGGTTCACCCCTCCACTTT.

The chain links TRBV29-1 to TRBJ1-2; 8 positions match TRBD1. There are 13 residues in the CDR3. The germline V gene encodes CDR1 SQVTM and CDR2 ANQGSEA. V trimming: 6 bases; J trimming: 1 base; junction bases outside the gene matches: 4. The CDR3 DNA follows: TGCAGCGTCCCAGGGGGCGATAACTATGGCTACACCTTC. It encodes CSVPGGDNYGYTF.

This chain links TRBV6-5 with TRBJ1-1; tentatively, D is TRBD1 (6 bases). The CDR3 spans 13 residues. V was pared by 0 bases and J by 6 bases, with 8 bases between. Per germline, CDR1 MNHEY and CDR2 SVGAGI. As DNA, the CDR3 is TGTGCCAGCAGTTACTCACAGGGCTCTGAAGCTTTCTTT. Protein product: CASSYSQGSEAFF.

CDR3 loop: CASSLFSGPTSTDTQYF. As DNA, the CDR3 is TGTGCCAGCAGCTTATTCAGCGGCCCAACTAGCACAGATACGCAGTATTTT. The V call is TRBV7-8, the J call TRBJ2-3, with TRBD2 as a possible D gene (5 bases). This CDR3 has 17 amino acids. V dropped 2 bases and J dropped 0 bases, with 15 bases sitting between them. Germline assignment: CDR1 SGHVS and CDR2 FQNEAQ.

J is TRBJ2-7 and V is TRBV2; TRBD1 is a possible D gene (6 bases). Trimming left V 2 bases short and J 6 bases short, with 14 bases between. The CDR3 runs to 14 residues. Germline CDR1 SNHLY, CDR2 FYNNEI. The CDR3 DNA sequence: TGTGCCAGCAGTGAAAGGGACAATCTTCCCGAGCAGTACTTC. The encoded protein is CASSERDNLPEQYF. The whole variable domain, filled in from reference TRBV2 and TRBJ2-7, reads EPEVTQTPSHQVTQMGQEVILRCVPISNHLYFYWYRQILGQKVEFLVSFYNNEISEKSEIFDDQFSVERPDGSNFTLKIRSTKLEDSAMYFCASSERDNLPEQYFGPGTRLTVT.

The chain is built from TRBV6-5 and TRBJ1-2; 7 positions match TRBD1. The CDR3 has 13 amino acids. V was clipped by 6 bases and J by 3 bases; unmatched bases: 4. Germline assignment: CDR1 MNHEY and CDR2 SVGAGI. Here the CDR3 DNA reads TGTGCCAGCAGCGACGGGACAGACTATGGCTACACCTTC. Protein sequence: CASSDGTDYGYTF.

In nucleotides, the CDR3 is TGTGCCAGCAGTTACTCTCGACAGTTACTCTATGGCTACACCTTC. This sequence encodes CASSYSRQLLYGYTF. The chain uses TRBV6-5 and TRBJ1-2; maybe TRBD1 (5 bases). This CDR3 has 15 residues. Trimming removed 0 bases from V and 4 bases from J, with 12 bases in between. Germline CDR1 reads MNHEY; CDR2 reads SVGAGI.

This clone was recorded once. The chain is built from TRBV19 and TRBJ2-7; D call uncertain. The germline V gene encodes CDR1 LNHDA and CDR2 SQIVND (reference sequence). Trimming shortened V by 6 bases and J by 0 bases, and 9 bases separated the two germline ends. The CDR3 is made up of 13 amino acids. The CDR3 here is CASRAESSYEQYF. The CDR3 region has the DNA TGTGCCAGTAGAGCTGAAAGCTCCTACGAGCAGTACTTC.

By share of the sample, this clone is medium-sized. The chain recombines TRBV5-4 with TRBJ2-7; 7 bases fit TRBD1. V shed 4 bases, J shed 0 bases, and the junction held 4 bases outside the gene matches. The CDR3 is 14 amino acids. In germline, CDR1 is SGHNT, CDR2 YYREEE (reference sequence). The CDR3 DNA reads as TGTGCCAGCAGCGTATGGGACAGCTCCTACGAGCAGTACTTC. Amino acids: CASSVWDSSYEQYF.

J is TRBJ2-4 and V is TRBV19, with D tentatively TRBD2 (6 bases). With 8 bases removed from V and 0 bases from J, the gap between germline ends came to 14 bases. Germline V gene sequence: CDR1 LNHDA, CDR2 SQIVND (reference sequence). This CDR3 is 15 amino acids long. The CDR3 DNA sequence: TGTGCCAGTCGGCCGCAGGGACTAGCCAAAAACATTCAGTACTTC. Translating gives CASRPQGLAKNIQYF.

V usage is TRBV7-9 and J usage is TRBJ2-1, with TRBD2 matching 10 bases. CDR3 length: 15 residues. CDR1 is SEHNR, CDR2 FQNEAQ, per germline (reference sequence). V was pared by 4 bases and J by 5 bases, with 5 bases of the junction left unmatched. The CDR3: CASSSRTSGHNEQFF. Here the CDR3 DNA reads TGTGCCAGCAGCTCGAGGACTAGCGGACACAATGAGCAGTTCTTC. The full variable domain, rest sourced from reference TRBV7-9 and TRBJ2-1, is DTGVSQNPRHKITKRGQNVTFRCDPISEHNRLYWYRQTLGQGPEFLTYFQNEAQLEKSRLLSDRFSAERPKGSFSTLEIQRTEQGDSAMYLCASSSRTSGHNEQFFGPGTRLTVL.

The chain uses TRBV5-5 and TRBJ2-7, with 10 bases that match TRBD1. V was clipped by 0 bases and J by 4 bases; unmatched bases: 1. Germline V gene data show CDR1 as SGHKS and CDR2 as YYEKEE (reference sequence). There are 14 residues in the CDR3. The CDR3 sequence is CASSLGTGGYEQYF. CDR3 sequence (DNA): TGTGCCAGCAGCTTGGGGACAGGGGGTTACGAGCAGTACTTC. Supplemented by reference TRBV5-5 and TRBJ2-7, the full variable domain reads DAGVTQSPTHLIKTRGQQVTLRCSPISGHKSVSWYQQVLGQGPQFIFQYYEKEERGRGNFPDRFSARQFPNYSSELNVNALLLGDSALYLCASSLGTGGYEQYFGPGTRLTVT.

The J gene is TRBJ2-7, the V gene TRBV13; TRBD2 agrees at 8 bases. The V gene end was trimmed by 5 bases and the J gene end by 2 bases; junction bases not matched to a gene: 11. Looked up from germline, CDR1 is PRHDT and CDR2 is FYEKMQ (reference sequence). CDR3 length: 16 amino acids. The CDR3 DNA follows: TGTGCCAGCAGCAATGCGGCTACTAGCGGAACCTACGAGCAGTACTTC. Translating it yields CASSNAATSGTYEQYF.

The V gene is TRBV4-2, the J gene TRBJ1-1; no reliable D call. This CDR3 has 14 amino acids. Trimming cost V 4 bases and J 3 bases, with 12 bases left between them. Germline assignment: CDR1 LGHNA and CDR2 YNFKEQ. For the CDR3, the DNA is TGTGCCAGCAGCCCCCCTTCCGGTGACACTGAAGCTTTCTTT. This translates into CASSPPSGDTEAFF.

V gene TRBV30 combines with J gene TRBJ2-5; 7 bases agree with TRBD1. The J call may be incorrect, as the DNA end agrees better with TRBJ2-7. This CDR3 has 15 residues. CDR1 and CDR2 from the germline V gene are GTSNPN and SVGIG (reference sequence). CDR3 in amino acids: CAWSPQGVSSYEQYF. In DNA, the CDR3 is TGTGCCTGGAGTCCTCAGGGGGTTTCATCCTACGAGCAGTACTTC.

This CDR3 reads CSVDVGVNQETQYF. For the CDR3, the DNA is TGCAGCGTTGATGTAGGGGTGAACCAAGAGACCCAGTACTTC. The rearrangement joins TRBV29-1 to TRBJ2-5; weak D call: TRBD1 (5 bases). The CDR3 is made up of 14 amino acids. Germline loops: CDR1 SQVTM, CDR2 ANQGSEA. With 3 bases removed from V and 0 bases from J, the gap between germline ends came to 11 bases.